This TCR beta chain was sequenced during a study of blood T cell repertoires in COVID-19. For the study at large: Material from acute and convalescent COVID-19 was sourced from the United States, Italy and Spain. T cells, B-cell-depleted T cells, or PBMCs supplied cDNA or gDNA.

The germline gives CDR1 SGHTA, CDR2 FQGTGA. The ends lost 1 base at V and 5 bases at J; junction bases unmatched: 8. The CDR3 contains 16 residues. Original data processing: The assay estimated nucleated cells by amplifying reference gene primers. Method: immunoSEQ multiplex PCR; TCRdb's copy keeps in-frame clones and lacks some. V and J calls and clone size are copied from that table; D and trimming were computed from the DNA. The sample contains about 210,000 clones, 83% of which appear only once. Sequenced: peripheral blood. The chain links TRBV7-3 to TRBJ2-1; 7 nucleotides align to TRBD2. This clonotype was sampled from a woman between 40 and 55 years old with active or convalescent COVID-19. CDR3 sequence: CASSLRWDYDNNEQFF. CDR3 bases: TGTGCCAGCAGCTTAAGGTGGGACTATGATAACAATGAGCAGTTCTTC. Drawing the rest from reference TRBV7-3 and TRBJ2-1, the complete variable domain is GAGVSQTPSNKVTEKGKYVELRCDPISGHTALYWYRQSLGQGPEFLIYFQGTGAADDSGLPNDRFFAVRPEGSVSTLKIQRTERGDSAVYLCASSLRWDYDNNEQFFGPGTRLTVL.